The 9 T cell receptor beta chains listed next were all sequenced from one sample in a study of metastatic and nonmetastatic thyroid tumors. MiXCR was used by TCRdb to re-call the PCR reads. Counted here are approximately 21,000 clones, approximately 25% occurring once; the ten biggest clones make up 5.4%. None of the patients had undergone any treatment ahead of thyroid surgery. Sequencing was carried out using tumor tissue. The source is a female donor with papillary thyroid cancer or a benign thyroid nodule (not recorded which). Some clones in this sample may be carry-over from other donors' samples.

This clone is medium-sized (0.01 to 0.1%). The J gene is TRBJ1-2, the V gene TRBV28, with 8 bases aligning to TRBD1. The ends lost 5 bases at V and 2 bases at J; junction bases unmatched: 7. Looked up from germline, CDR1 is MDHEN and CDR2 is SYDVKM. This CDR3 has 15 amino acids. In DNA, the CDR3 is TGTGCCAGCAGTAGGACAGGGCGGGGGAACTATGGCTACACCTTC. The encoded protein is CASSRTGRGNYGYTF.

This clone is medium-sized within its sample. J is TRBJ1-3 and V is TRBV30, with unresolved D. CDR3 length equals 12 residues. V was clipped by 3 bases and J by 4 bases, with 7 bases between them. The germline gives CDR1 GTSNPN, CDR2 SVGIG (reference sequence). CDR3 nucleotides: TGTGCCTGGAGGACCGCCGGAAACACCATATATTTT. This encodes CAWRTAGNTIYF.

There are many counts of this clone. The J gene is TRBJ2-1, the V gene TRBV19; D unresolved. Germline V lookup: CDR1 LNHDA, CDR2 SQIVND (reference sequence). The CDR3 totals 15 residues. V was clipped by 3 bases and J by 0 bases, with 9 bases between them. For the CDR3, the DNA is TGTGCCAGTAGTATTCAGGACCTCTCCTACAATGAGCAGTTCTTC. Protein: CASSIQDLSYNEQFF.

This chain uses TRBV6-1 with TRBJ1-2; TRBD1 matches 9 bases. This CDR3 contains 13 residues. CDR1 is MNHNS, CDR2 SASEGT, per germline. Trimming at V came to 9 bases and at J to 8 bases, leaving 10 bases not matched to a gene. CDR3 sequence reads: CARDRGANRGYTF. For the CDR3, the DNA is TGTGCCAGAGACAGGGGGGCAAACAGGGGCTACACCTTC.

Only a few counts were recorded for this clone. In the same sample, other DNA sequences code for this CDR3. The J gene is TRBJ2-7, the V gene TRBV6-1, with TRBD1 matching 8 bases. This CDR3 region has 15 residues. Looked up from germline, CDR1 is MNHNS and CDR2 is SASEGT. After removal of 4 bases from V and 4 bases from J, the junction contained 9 bases not matched to a gene. The CDR3 protein is CASSGGGTGWYEQYF. In nucleotides, the CDR3 is TGTGCCAGCAGTGGTGGAGGGACAGGTTGGTACGAGCAGTACTTC.

This chain joins TRBV6-2 or TRBV6-3 and TRBJ2-7, with D possibly matching TRBD2 (6 bases). Deletions cut 11 bases from V and 2 bases from J, with 22 bases between. This CDR3 has 15 amino acids. Germline V gene sequence: CDR1 MNHEY, CDR2 SVGEGT. The CDR3 here is CAGCSTGDGPYEQYF. CDR3 DNA sequence: TGTGCCGGCTGCTCTACGGGGGACGGCCCCTACGAGCAGTACTTC.

This clone is classed as medium-sized. The chain combines TRBV6-2 or TRBV6-3 with TRBJ1-1; D is possibly TRBD1 (5 bases). V was cut by 0 bases and J by 4 bases, with 6 bases left in between. The CDR3 has 13 residues. Germline V gene lookup returns CDR1 MNHEY and CDR2 SVGEGT. This chain's CDR3 is CASSYSRGTEAFF. DNA of the CDR3: TGTGCCAGCAGTTACTCGAGGGGCACTGAAGCTTTCTTT.

The chain uses TRBV11-1 and TRBJ2-3; no clear D gene. CDR3 length: 14 residues. The ends were cut back, 3 bases at V and 11 bases at J, with 18 bases in the middle. Germline CDR1 is SGHAT and CDR2 is FQDESV (reference sequence). CDR3 in DNA: TGTGCCAGCAGCTTCGCACTAAAATCACTGGGGCAGTATTTT. It codes for CASSFALKSLGQYF. Full variable domain (outside the CDR3, taken from reference TRBV11-1 and TRBJ2-3): EAEVAQSPRYKITEKSQAVAFWCDPISGHATLYWYRQILGQGPELLVQFQDESVVDDSQLPKDRFSAERLKGVDSTLKIQPAELGDSAMYLCASSFALKSLGQYFGPGTRLTVL.

This clone was counted once. The genes are TRBV7-2 and TRBJ1-1; D unresolved. CDR1 is SGHTA and CDR2 is FQGNSA in the germline V gene. V was cut by 4 bases and J by 5 bases, with 14 bases left in between. The CDR3 spans 14 residues. CDR3 residues: CASSSLGSFTEAFF. The CDR3 DNA follows: TGTGCCAGCAGCTCCCTGGGGAGTTTTACTGAAGCTTTCTTT.